This TCR beta chain was profiled in a study of beta chain features in type 1 diabetes. The V segment lost 4 bases and the J segment 5 bases; nucleotides outside the gene matches: 4. Germline CDR1 and CDR2: SGHTA and FQGTGA. The CDR3 contains 14 residues. Sequencing targeted expressed TCRB transcripts, as all isolated RNA had been reverse transcribed. The protocol was immunoSEQ multiplex PCR, while the TCRdb copy is restricted to in-frame clones and leaves out a portion. The sample holds a few hundred thousand clones, around 12% seen once. The V gene is TRBV7-3, the J gene TRBJ2-5; 10 bases fit TRBD1. What was sequenced was naive CD4+ T cells from blood. The sequence derives from a man aged 18-30 years in good health. The CDR3 sequence: CASSSTGGQETQYF. CDR3 coding DNA: TGTGCCAGCAGCTCGACAGGGGGCCAGGAGACCCAGTACTTC.